Listed below are T cell receptor beta chains from one sample, sequenced in a study of cytomegalovirus exposure and HLA in healthy donors. TCRdb keeps only in-frame clones here, not all; method: immunoSEQ multiplex PCR. The sample has over 80,000 clones, 73% seen once. Sequenced sample: PBMCs. These receptors were taken from a man aged 35-49 years in good health and CMV-seronegative. The CDR3 runs from the conserved cysteine through the conserved F or W. Fields, in order: D gene, clone size, V gene, J gene, CDR3 DNA, CDR3 protein. D genes are given only for firm matches. The listing skips clone size in some rows; elsewhere it reads once, few, many or a size class.

TRBD1	NA	TRBV5-1	TRBJ2-3	TGCGCCAGCAGCTCGGACAGGGTTACCACAGATACGCAGTATTTT	CASSSDRVTTDTQYF
NA	once	TRBV29-1	TRBJ2-3	TGCAGCGCCTTTCATCCGGCGACTAGCACAGATACGCAGTATTTT	CSAFHPATSTDTQYF
NA	NA	TRBV15	TRBJ1-2	TGTGCCACCCTCCCCACCCCGGGGGGTAACTATGGCTACACCTTC	CATLPTPGGNYGYTF
TRBD1	NA	TRBV2	TRBJ2-3	TGTGCCAGCGCGGGACAGGGGATGACAGATACGCAGTATTTT	CASAGQGMTDTQYF
TRBD2	few	TRBV6-1	TRBJ2-5	TGTGCCAGCAGTGAACCTAGCGGGGGGGCCATACAAGAGACCCAGTACTTC	CASSEPSGGAIQETQYF
TRBD2	NA	TRBV7-8	TRBJ2-3	TGTGCCAGCAGCCTCCCGGGGACTAGCGGGGGCAACACAGATACGCAGTATTTT	CASSLPGTSGGNTDTQYF
NA	NA	TRBV5-1	TRBJ1-3	TGCGCCAGCAGCCGACAGGCAAACGGAAACACCATATATTTT	CASSRQANGNTIYF
TRBD1	NA	TRBV18	TRBJ2-7	TGTGCCAGCTCAACAGGGGGAAGCTCCTACGAGCAGTACTTC	CASSTGGSSYEQYF
TRBD2	NA	TRBV4-3	TRBJ2-3	TGCGCCAGCAGCCAAGGGCGGGGGGGCGCAGATACGCAGTATTTT	CASSQGRGGADTQYF
TRBD1	NA	TRBV5-1	TRBJ1-6	TGCGCCAGCAGCCGGGACAGGGGTCCCCTCCACTTT	CASSRDRGPLHF
NA	NA	TRBV19	TRBJ1-1	TGTGCCAGTAGTACTCAGACAGCGAACACTGAAGCTTTCTTT	CASSTQTANTEAFF
NA	NA	TRBV5-6	TRBJ1-6	TGTGCCAGCAGCTTCAATGGAGGGGGGGGTCGGCTTAATTCACCCCTCCACTTT	CASSFNGGGGRLNSPLHF
TRBD2	NA	TRBV7-8	TRBJ2-7	TGTGCCAGCAGCTCCGGGAGGGGATCCTACGAGCAGTACTTC	CASSSGRGSYEQYF
NA	many	TRBV10-3	TRBJ1-5	TGTGCCACCAGGGGAGACAATCAGCCCCAGCATTTT	CATRGDNQPQHF
NA	NA	TRBV7-2	TRBJ2-5	TGTGCCAGCAGCTCGAGTTTCGAGACCCAGTACTTC	CASSSSFETQYF
TRBD2	NA	TRBV28	TRBJ2-5	TGTGCCAGCAGCTTAGCGGGGGGTTTGGAGACCCAGTACTTC	CASSLAGGLETQYF
TRBD2	few	TRBV13	TRBJ2-5	TGTGCCAGCAGCTTAGAGGGACTAGCGGGGAGGGAGACCCAGTACTTC	CASSLEGLAGRETQYF
NA	NA	TRBV19	TRBJ1-1	TGTGCCAGTAGTATGTTCGGCCAGGGCGAAGCTTTCTTT	CASSMFGQGEAFF
NA	NA	TRBV6-1	TRBJ1-6	TGTGCCAGCAGTGCCGAGGAGATCAGTTATTCACCCCTCCACTTT	CASSAEEISYSPLHF
TRBD1	NA	TRBV6-6	TRBJ2-2	TGTGCCAGCAGTTACTCGACAGGGATGCGGGAGCTGTTTTTT	CASSYSTGMRELFF
NA	NA	TRBV7-9	TRBJ2-1	TGTGCCAGCATAGGGGAACTAATGGGTGAGCAGTTCTTC	CASIGELMGEQFF
TRBD1	NA	TRBV6-1	TRBJ1-2	TGTGCCAGCAGGGTGAGATGGGACAGCGGATATGGCTACACCTTC	CASRVRWDSGYGYTF
NA	NA	TRBV4-2	TRBJ2-2	TGTGCCAGCAGCCAAGGGTCGGGTGATGACACCGGGGAGCTGTTTTTT	CASSQGSGDDTGELFF
NA	NA	TRBV2	TRBJ1-2	TGTGCCAGCAGTGTACAGCTCTATGGCTACACCTTC	CASSVQLYGYTF
TRBD1	NA	TRBV6-5	TRBJ2-7	TGTGCCAGCAGTTACTCCCGCAGACAGGGGAAGTACTTC	CASSYSRRQGKYF
NA	NA	TRBV9	TRBJ2-5	TGTGCCAGCAGCGTCGACAACGAAGAGACCCAGTACTTC	CASSVDNEETQYF
NA	once	TRBV5-1	TRBJ1-1	TGCGCCAGCAGCTTGGCCGGGACGGGGGGAGCTGAAGCTTTCTTT	CASSLAGTGGAEAFF
NA	NA	TRBV13	TRBJ2-3	TGTGCCAGCAGCTTAGCCCAGGGAGGCGGCACAGATACGCAGTATTTT	CASSLAQGGGTDTQYF
TRBD1	NA	TRBV2	TRBJ2-7	TGTGCCAGCAGTGATCAGGGGGAGACCTACGAGCAGTACTTC	CASSDQGETYEQYF
TRBD1	few	TRBV27	TRBJ2-7	TGTGCCAGCAGTTTAAGGGGACAGGAGGGGTTCCTGGGGTCCTACGAGCAGTACTTC	CASSLRGQEGFLGSYEQYF
NA	NA	TRBV7-9	TRBJ1-1	TGTGCCAGCAGCCTTGAGGGGGTCACTGAAGCTTTCTTT	CASSLEGVTEAFF
NA	NA	TRBV5-4	TRBJ2-6	TGTGCCAGCAGCTTCGGACAAGTCTCTGGGGCCAACGTCCTGACTTTC	CASSFGQVSGANVLTF
NA	NA	TRBV7-6	TRBJ1-6	TGTGCCAGCAGCCTCACTACACCCTATAATTCACCCCTCCACTTT	CASSLTTPYNSPLHF
NA	NA	TRBV7-7	TRBJ2-1	TGTGCCAGCAGCCCGGACAGAGAGGGTGAGCAGTTCTTC	CASSPDREGEQFF
TRBD1	NA	TRBV27	TRBJ1-1	TGTGCCAGCAGCGCGAGGGACAGGAGGAACACTGAAGCTTTCTTT	CASSARDRRNTEAFF
NA	NA	TRBV5-1	TRBJ1-4	TGCGCCAGCAGCTCGGGAGGGGGAGCGGAAAAACTGTTTTTT	CASSSGGGAEKLFF
NA	once	TRBV2	TRBJ1-2	TGTGCCAGCAGTGTGACACAGATACCTAACTATGGCTACACCTTC	CASSVTQIPNYGYTF
NA	NA	TRBV2	TRBJ1-4	TGTGCCAGCAGCGGGGGGGGTAACAGCCAATTT	CASSGGGNSQF
NA	NA	TRBV5-4	TRBJ2-7	TGTGCCAGCAGCTTGTTTCCAGACTCCTACGAGCAGTACTTC	CASSLFPDSYEQYF
TRBD1	NA	TRBV7-2	TRBJ2-3	TGTGCCAGCAGCGGTACAGGGGGCACAGATACGCAGTATTTT	CASSGTGGTDTQYF
NA	NA	TRBV4-1	TRBJ1-1	TGCGCCAGCAGCCCCCGTAGGAACACTGAAGCTTTCTTT	CASSPRRNTEAFF
NA	NA	TRBV28	TRBJ2-3	TGTGCCAGCAGTTTATTGCCAGGGGCCACCTTCACAGATACGCAGTATTTT	CASSLLPGATFTDTQYF
NA	NA	TRBV7-2	TRBJ2-1	TGTGCCAGCAGCGCCCGGGGTCTTAGCTACAATGAGCAGTTCTTC	CASSARGLSYNEQFF
NA	NA	TRBV10-3	TRBJ1-5	TGTGCCATCAGTGAGTCTAACAGCCTCAGCAATCAGCCCCAGCATTTT	CAISESNSLSNQPQHF
TRBD1	NA	TRBV27	TRBJ2-7	TGTGCCAGCAGTTTTTCCCTAAGTGGACAGGGGACGTACTTC	CASSFSLSGQGTYF
NA	NA	TRBV10-2	TRBJ2-7	TGCGCCAGCAGAGATGGGAGGGGGGTATACGAGCAGTACTTC	CASRDGRGVYEQYF
NA	NA	TRBV10-3	TRBJ2-2	TGTGCCATTCGACTAGACTCGAACACCGGGGAGCTGTTTTTT	CAIRLDSNTGELFF
NA	NA	TRBV5-1	TRBJ2-1	TGCGCCAGCAGCTTGGGCCAGGGTGCAAATGAGCAGTTCTTC	CASSLGQGANEQFF
TRBD1	NA	TRBV4-1	TRBJ1-6	TGCGCCAGCAGGAGGACAGGGGAGTCACCCCTCCACTTT	CASRRTGESPLHF